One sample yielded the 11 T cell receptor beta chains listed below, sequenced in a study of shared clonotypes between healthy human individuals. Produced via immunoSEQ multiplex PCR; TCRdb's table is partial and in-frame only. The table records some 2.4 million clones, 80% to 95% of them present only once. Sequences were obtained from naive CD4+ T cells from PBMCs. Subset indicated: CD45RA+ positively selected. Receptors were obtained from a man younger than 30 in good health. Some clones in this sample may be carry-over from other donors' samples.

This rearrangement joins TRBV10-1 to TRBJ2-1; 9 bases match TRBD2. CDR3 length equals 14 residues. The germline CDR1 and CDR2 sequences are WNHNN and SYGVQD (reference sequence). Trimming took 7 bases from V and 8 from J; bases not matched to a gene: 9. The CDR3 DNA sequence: TGCGCCAGCACCCCCGGGACTAGCTTCCATGAGCAGTTCTTC. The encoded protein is CASTPGTSFHEQFF.

The CDR3 reads CASSNPGHSGANVLTF. In nucleotides, the CDR3 is TGTGCCAGCAGCAATCCGGGACACTCTGGGGCCAACGTCCTGACTTTC. The V and J genes are TRBV7-3 and TRBJ2-6, with D possibly matching TRBD1 (6 bases). The CDR3 has 16 amino acids. From germline, CDR1 is SGHTA and CDR2 FQGTGA. Trimming took off 5 bases at V and 0 bases at J, with 11 bases between the two ends. The full variable domain, in which reference TRBV7-3 and TRBJ2-6 provide the parts outside the CDR3, is GAGVSQTPSNKVTEKGKYVELRCDPISGHTALYWYRQSLGQGPEFLIYFQGTGAADDSGLPNDRFFAVRPEGSVSTLKIQRTERGDSAVYLCASSNPGHSGANVLTFGAGSRLTVL.

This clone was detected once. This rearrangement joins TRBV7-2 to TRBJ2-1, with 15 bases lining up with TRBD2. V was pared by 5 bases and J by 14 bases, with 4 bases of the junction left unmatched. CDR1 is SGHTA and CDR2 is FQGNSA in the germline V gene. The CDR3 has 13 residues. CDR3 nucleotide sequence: TGTGCCAGCAGCCAAGGACTAGCGGGAGGGAAGTTCTTC. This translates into CASSQGLAGGKFF. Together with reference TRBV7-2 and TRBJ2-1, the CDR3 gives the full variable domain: GAGVSQSPSNKVTEKGKDVELRCDPISGHTALYWYRQSLGQGLEFLIYFQGNSAPDKSGLPSDRFSAERTGGSVSTLTIQRTQQEDSAVYLCASSQGLAGGKFFGPGTRLTVL.

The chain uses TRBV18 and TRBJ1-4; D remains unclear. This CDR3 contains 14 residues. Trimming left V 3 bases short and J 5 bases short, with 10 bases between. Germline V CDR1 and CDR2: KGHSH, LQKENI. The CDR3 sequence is CASSPGRPNEKLFF. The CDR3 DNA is TGTGCCAGCTCACCGGGGAGACCGAATGAAAAACTGTTTTTT.

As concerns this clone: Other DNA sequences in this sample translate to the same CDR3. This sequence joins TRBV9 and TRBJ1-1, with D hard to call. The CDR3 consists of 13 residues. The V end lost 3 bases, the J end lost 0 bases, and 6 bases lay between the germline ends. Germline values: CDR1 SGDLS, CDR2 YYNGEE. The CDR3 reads CASSASLNTEAFF. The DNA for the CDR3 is TGTGCCAGCAGCGCCTCTTTGAACACTGAAGCTTTCTTT.

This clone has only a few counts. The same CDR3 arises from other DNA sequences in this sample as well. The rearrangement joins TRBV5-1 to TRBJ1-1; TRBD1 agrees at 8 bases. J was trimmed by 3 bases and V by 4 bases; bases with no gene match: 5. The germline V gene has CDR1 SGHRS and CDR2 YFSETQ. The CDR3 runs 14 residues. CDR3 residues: CASSGGQGHTEAFF. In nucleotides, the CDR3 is TGCGCCAGCAGCGGAGGACAGGGACACACTGAAGCTTTCTTT.

CDR3 loop: CASSEATEAFF. In DNA, the CDR3 is TGTGCCAGCAGTGAAGCAACTGAAGCTTTCTTT. The chain carries TRBV2 and TRBJ1-1, with no clear D. CDR1 and CDR2 (germline): SNHLY, FYNNEI. The V gene lost 0 bases and the J gene lost 5 bases, with 1 base spanning the gap. The CDR3 has 11 amino acids.

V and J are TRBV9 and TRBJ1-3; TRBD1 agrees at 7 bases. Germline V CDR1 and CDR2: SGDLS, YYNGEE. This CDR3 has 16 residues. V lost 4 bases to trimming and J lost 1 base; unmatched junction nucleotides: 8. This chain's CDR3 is CASSLAGTDSGNTIYF. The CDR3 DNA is TGTGCCAGCAGCCTTGCCGGGACAGATTCTGGAAACACCATATATTTT.

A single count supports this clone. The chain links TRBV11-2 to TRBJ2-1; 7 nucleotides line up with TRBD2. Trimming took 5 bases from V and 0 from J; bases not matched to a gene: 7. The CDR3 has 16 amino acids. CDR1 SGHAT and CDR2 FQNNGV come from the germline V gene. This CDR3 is CASSKRGGGSYNEQFF. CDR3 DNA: TGTGCCAGCAGCAAAAGGGGCGGGGGCTCCTACAATGAGCAGTTCTTC.

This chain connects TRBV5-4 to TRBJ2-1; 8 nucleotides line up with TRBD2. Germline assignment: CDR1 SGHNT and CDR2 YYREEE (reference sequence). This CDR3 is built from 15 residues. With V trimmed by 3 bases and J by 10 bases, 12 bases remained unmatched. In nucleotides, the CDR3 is TGTGCCAGCAGCTCCCTTGCGGGGGGACTTCCGGAGCAGTTCTTC. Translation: CASSSLAGGLPEQFF.

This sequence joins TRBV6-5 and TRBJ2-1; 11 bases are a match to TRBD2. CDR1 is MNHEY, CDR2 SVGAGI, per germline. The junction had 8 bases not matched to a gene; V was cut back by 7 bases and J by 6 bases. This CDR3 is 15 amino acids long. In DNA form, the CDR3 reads TGTGCCAGCACCTCGGACGGGACTAGCGGCAATGAGCAGTTCTTC. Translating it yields CASTSDGTSGNEQFF.